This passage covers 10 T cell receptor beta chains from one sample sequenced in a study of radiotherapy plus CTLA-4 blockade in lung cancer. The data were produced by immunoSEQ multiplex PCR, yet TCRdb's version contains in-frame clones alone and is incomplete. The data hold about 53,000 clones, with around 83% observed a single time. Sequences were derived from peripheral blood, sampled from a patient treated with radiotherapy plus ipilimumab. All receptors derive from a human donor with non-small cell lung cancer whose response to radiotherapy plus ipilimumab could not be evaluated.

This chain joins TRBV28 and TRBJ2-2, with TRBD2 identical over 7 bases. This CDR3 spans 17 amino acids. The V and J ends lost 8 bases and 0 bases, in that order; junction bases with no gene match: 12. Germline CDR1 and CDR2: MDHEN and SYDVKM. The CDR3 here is CASCMGLPTANTGELFF. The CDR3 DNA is TGTGCCAGCTGTATGGGACTACCAACCGCGAACACCGGGGAGCTGTTTTTT.

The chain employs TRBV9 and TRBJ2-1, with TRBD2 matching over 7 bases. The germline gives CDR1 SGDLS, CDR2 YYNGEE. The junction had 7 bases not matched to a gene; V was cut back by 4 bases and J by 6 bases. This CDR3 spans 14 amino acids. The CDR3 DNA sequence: TGTGCCAGCAGCCCCTATGGGGGGGGCAATGAGCAGTTCTTC. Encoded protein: CASSPYGGGNEQFF.

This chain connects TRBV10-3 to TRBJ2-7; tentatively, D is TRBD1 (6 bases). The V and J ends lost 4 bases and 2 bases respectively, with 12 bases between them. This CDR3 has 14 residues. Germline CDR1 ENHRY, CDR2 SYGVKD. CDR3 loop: CAISAAGVPYEQYF. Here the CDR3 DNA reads TGTGCCATCAGTGCGGCAGGGGTACCCTACGAGCAGTACTTC.

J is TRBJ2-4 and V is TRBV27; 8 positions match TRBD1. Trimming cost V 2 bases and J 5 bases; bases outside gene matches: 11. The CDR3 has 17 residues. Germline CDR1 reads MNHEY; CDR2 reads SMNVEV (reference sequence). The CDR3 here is CASSLVGGRGLQNIQYF. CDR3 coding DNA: TGTGCCAGCAGTTTAGTAGGCGGCAGGGGGCTTCAAAACATTCAGTACTTC.

The CDR3 loop is CASSQGLAGTDTQYF. CDR3 bases: TGCGCCAGCAGCCAGGGACTAGCGGGCACAGATACGCAGTATTTT. This sequence joins TRBV4-3 and TRBJ2-3, with 11 bases that match TRBD2. V was pared by 3 bases and J by 1 base, with 0 bases of the junction left unmatched. The CDR3 contains 15 residues. Germline assignment: CDR1 LGHNA and CDR2 YSLEER.

The CDR3, as DNA: TGTGCCAGCAGTCCCGGGACAGGGCGGAAAGAGACCCAGTACTTC. This sequence encodes CASSPGTGRKETQYF. This chain uses TRBV28 with TRBJ2-5, with TRBD1 identical over 9 bases. V lost 5 bases and J lost 3; bases outside the gene matches: 7. CDR3 length: 15 residues. Looked up from germline, CDR1 is MDHEN and CDR2 is SYDVKM.

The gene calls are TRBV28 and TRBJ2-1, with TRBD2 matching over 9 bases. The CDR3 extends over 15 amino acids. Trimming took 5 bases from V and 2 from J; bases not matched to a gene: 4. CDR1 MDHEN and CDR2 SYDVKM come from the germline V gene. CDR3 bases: TGTGCCAGCAGTCGAACTAGCGGGCCCTACAATGAGCAGTTCTTC. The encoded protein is CASSRTSGPYNEQFF.

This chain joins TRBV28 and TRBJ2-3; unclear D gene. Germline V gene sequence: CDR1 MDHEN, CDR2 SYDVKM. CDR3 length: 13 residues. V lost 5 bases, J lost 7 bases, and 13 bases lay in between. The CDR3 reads CASSLRSRNTQYF. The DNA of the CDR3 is TGTGCCAGCAGTCTCCGCTCTAGAAATACGCAGTATTTT.

The CDR3 sequence: CASSPRSGVGTEAFF. CDR3 DNA sequence: TGTGCCAGCAGCCCTCGATCAGGGGTGGGCACTGAAGCTTTCTTT. The chain uses TRBV7-3 and TRBJ1-1, with a possible D match to TRBD1 (6 bases). V shed 5 bases and J shed 4 bases, with 17 bases lying between them. The CDR3 runs to 15 residues. Germline V lookup: CDR1 SGHTA, CDR2 FQGTGA.

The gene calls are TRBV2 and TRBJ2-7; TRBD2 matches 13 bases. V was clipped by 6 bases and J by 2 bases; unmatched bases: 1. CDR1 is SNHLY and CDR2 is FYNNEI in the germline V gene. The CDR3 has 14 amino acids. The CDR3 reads CASSGLAGAYEQYF. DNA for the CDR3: TGTGCCAGCAGCGGACTAGCGGGAGCCTACGAGCAGTACTTC. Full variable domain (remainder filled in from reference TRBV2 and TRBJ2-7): EPEVTQTPSHQVTQMGQEVILRCVPISNHLYFYWYRQILGQKVEFLVSFYNNEISEKSEIFDDQFSVERPDGSNFTLKIRSTKLEDSAMYFCASSGLAGAYEQYFGPGTRLTVT.